This TCR beta chain was identified during a study of blood T cell repertoires in COVID-19. Study-wide background: COVID-19 samples collected from the United States, Italy and Spain covered acute and convalescent phases.

The CDR3 is 13 amino acids. Per the germline V gene, CDR1 is ENHRY and CDR2 is SYGVKD. V trimming: 4 bases; J trimming: 3 bases; junction bases outside the gene matches: 2. Enrolled during active infection, Seattle patients were then followed longitudinally. Clones were sequenced by immunoSEQ multiplex PCR, and TCRdb holds only the in-frame ones, with some missing. This table has fewer than 250,000 clones, approximately 80% appearing once. V usage is TRBV10-3 and J usage is TRBJ1-2; TRBD1 matches 7 bases. The origin of this receptor is a woman of 80 years or more with COVID-19, enrolled during active disease. What was sequenced was peripheral blood. CDR3 nucleotide sequence: TGTGCCATCAGTGGGGACAGTGACTATGGCTACACCTTC. Encoded protein: CAISGDSDYGYTF.